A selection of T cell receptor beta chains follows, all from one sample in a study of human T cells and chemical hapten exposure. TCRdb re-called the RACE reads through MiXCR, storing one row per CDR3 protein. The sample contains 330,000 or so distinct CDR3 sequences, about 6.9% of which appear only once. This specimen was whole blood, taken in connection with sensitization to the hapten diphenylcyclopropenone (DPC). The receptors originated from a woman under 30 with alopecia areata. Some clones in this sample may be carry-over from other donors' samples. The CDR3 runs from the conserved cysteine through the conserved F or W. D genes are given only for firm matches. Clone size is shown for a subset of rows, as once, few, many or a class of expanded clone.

TGCAGCGTTGAAGAATATTCGCGATATGGCTACACCTTC CSVEEYSRYGYTF TRBV29-1 few . TRBJ1-2 13
TGTGCCAGCAGTGCCAGGGGTTACGAGCAGTACTTC CASSARGYEQYF TRBV6-1 many . TRBJ2-7 12
TGTGCCAGCACCCCGTCTCTAGCGGCCACAGATACGCAGTATTTT CASTPSLAATDTQYF TRBV7-2 . TRBD2 TRBJ2-3 15
TGTGCCAGCAGCCAAAGGGACAGGGGATTTCGAGAGACCCAGTACTTC CASSQRDRGFRETQYF TRBV7-9 many TRBD1 TRBJ2-5 16
TGTGCCAGCAGCGTCCTCGCCAACGGGGCCAACGTCCTGACTTTC CASSVLANGANVLTF TRBV7-2 few . TRBJ2-6 15
TGTGCCAGCAGCCCCCCGTCAGGGGCATACACCGGGGAGCTGTTTTTT CASSPPSGAYTGELFF TRBV3-1 many . TRBJ2-2 16
TGTGCCAGCAGTTACTCGGGGAGGTCTGGGGAGCTGTTTTTT CASSYSGRSGELFF TRBV6-5 . . TRBJ2-2 14
TGTGCCAGCAGTTTAGCGGTTATGCTAGCCCAAGAGACCCAGTACTTC CASSLAVMLAQETQYF TRBV12-3/TRBV12-4 . . TRBJ2-5 16
TGCAGTGCTCCTGAGGAGGGTAGAGAAAAACTGTTTTTT CSAPEEGREKLFF TRBV20-1 . . TRBJ1-4 13
TGTGCCACCAGTGATTCGGGGGCCATGGACACCGGGGAGCTGTTTTTT CATSDSGAMDTGELFF TRBV24-1 few . TRBJ2-2 16
TGCGCCAGCAGCTTGGATGGGGGAAGCAATCAGCCCCAGCATTTT CASSLDGGSNQPQHF TRBV5-1 many . TRBJ1-5 15
TGTGCCAGCAGCTCTACACGGAGGTATACACCCCTCCACTTT CASSSTRRYTPLHF TRBV7-9 many . TRBJ1-6 14
TGTGCCAGCGGACCCTTCCCCCAGAGTGAAGCTTTCTTT CASGPFPQSEAFF TRBV6-2/TRBV6-3 many . TRBJ1-1 13
TGTGCCAGCAGCCCAAATAGTCGGAATAATCAGCCCCAGCATTTT CASSPNSRNNQPQHF TRBV7-2 . . TRBJ1-5 15
TGTGCCAGCAGCTTAAGCGGTTTGGCAGATACGCAGTATTTT CASSLSGLADTQYF TRBV7-9 many . TRBJ2-3 14
TGTGCCAGCAGCCTCATGACAGGAGCCACAGATACGCAGTATTTT CASSLMTGATDTQYF TRBV7-2 . . TRBJ2-3 15
TGCAGTGCTAGACACCTAGCGAGCTCCTACAATGAGCAGTTCTTC CSARHLASSYNEQFF TRBV20-1 . . TRBJ2-1 15
TGCAGCGTCACGATTTGGGGTAGCTCCTACGAGCAGTACTTC CSVTIWGSSYEQYF TRBV29-1 . . TRBJ2-7 14
TGTGCCAGCAGTCCACAAGGGCACGGGTTGTATTTT CASSPQGHGLYF TRBV6-2/TRBV6-3 many . TRBJ1-5 12
TGCAGCGTTGAAGAGGGAGCCTCTGGAAACACCATATATTTT CSVEEGASGNTIYF TRBV29-1 . . TRBJ1-3 14
TGTGCCAGCAGTTTCCACAGGGCAATCGCTGAAGCTTTCTTT CASSFHRAIAEAFF TRBV12-3/TRBV12-4 many . TRBJ1-1 14
TGCAGCGTTGGGGCAGGGACCAACGAGCAGTACTTC CSVGAGTNEQYF TRBV29-1 many . TRBJ2-7 12
TGTGCCAGCAGCCGAGACAGGGGCTATAATTCACCCCTCCACTTT CASSRDRGYNSPLHF TRBV21-1 . . TRBJ1-6 15
TGTGCCAGCGTGGGCAAAAACATTCAGTACTTC CASVGKNIQYF TRBV2 few . TRBJ2-4 11
TGTGCCAGCAGCTTGGACAGCAATCAGCCCCAGCATTTT CASSLDSNQPQHF TRBV12-3/TRBV12-4 many . TRBJ1-5 13
TGCGCCAGCAGCGAAGGATCCCCACCCACAGATACGCAGTATTTT CASSEGSPPTDTQYF TRBV5-1 few . TRBJ2-3 15
TGTGCCAGCTCACCAAAAAATGGACGGGATAACTATGGCTACACCTTC CASSPKNGRDNYGYTF TRBV18 many . TRBJ1-2 16
TGTGCCAGCAGCGGGCGACTAGCCCATGAGCAGTTCTTC CASSGRLAHEQFF TRBV7-2 . TRBD2 TRBJ2-1 13
TGCAGTGCTCCGTCGATAGGACAGAATAGCAATCAGCCCCAGCATTTT CSAPSIGQNSNQPQHF TRBV20-1 . . TRBJ1-5 16
TGTGCCAACGAGCCCTTGCCATCTGAAGCTTTCTTT CANEPLPSEAFF TRBV12-3/TRBV12-4 many . TRBJ1-1 12
TGTGCCACTGAGAGGAACACTGAAGCTTTCTTT CATERNTEAFF TRBV6-5 . . TRBJ1-1 11
TGTGCCAGCAGCTTAGAGCGGGGACAGTACTACGAGCAGTACTTC CASSLERGQYYEQYF TRBV7-2 . . TRBJ2-7 15
TGCGCCAGCAGCCCCCGGACAGGAGACAATCAGCCCCAGCATTTT CASSPRTGDNQPQHF TRBV4-3 few TRBD1 TRBJ1-5 15
TGTGCCATCAGTGGTCCGACAGGCATAAACACAGATACGCAGTATTTT CAISGPTGINTDTQYF TRBV10-3 . . TRBJ2-3 16